This T cell receptor beta chain was profiled in a study of CD8 T cells in ankylosing spondylitis. Overall study results and limits: There was reportedly significant enrichment of clones that were disease-linked in matched ankylosing spondylitis synovial fluid. Clones linked to disease, bearing a CD8+ phenotype, were relatively rare in peripheral blood. Characteristic, it appeared, of ankylosing spondylitis blood was a TCR beta motif of roughly eight highly homologous variants.

The CDR3 is 16 amino acids. Between the trimmed V and J ends, which lost 5 bases and 2 bases, there was a span of 19 bases. Germline V gene sequence: CDR1 SGHTA, CDR2 FQGNSA. Quantitative 5'-RACE with molecular barcodes generated TCR beta libraries. TCRdb analysed the 5' RACE reads with MiXCR anew, one entry per CDR3 protein. This table has 210,000 or so distinct CDR3 sequences, 7% to 10% appearing once. There are many counts of this clonotype. The antigen remains unidentified. The J gene is TRBJ2-7, the V gene TRBV7-2; perhaps D is TRBD1 or TRBD2 (7 bases each). The sequence was obtained from a female donor with ankylosing spondylitis or in good health (not recorded which). The specimen was blood, either unsorted or a sorted T cell fraction (not recorded which). Here the CDR3 DNA reads TGTGCCAGCAGCCTGCCTCCAGGGGGGGCTACCTACGAGCAGTACTTC. Its translation: CASSLPPGGATYEQYF.